The sequence of this T cell receptor (beta chain) was determined in a study of graft-versus-host responses after intestinal transplantation. The study, taken as a whole, reports: Recipient marrow held GvH clones, some first seen in ileum or blood.

Profiling relied on immunoSEQ multiplex PCR, and the TCRdb table lists in-frame clones only, not all of them. The data contain under 75,000 clones, 90% of them singletons. Remarks on this clone: The antigen remains undetermined.

This specimen was unstimulated CD8+ T cells sorted from spleen or lymph node cells, taken before transplant. The receptor's source is a human donor who was the organ donor for an intestinal transplant.

CDR3 nucleotides: TGCGCCAGCAGTGGACCGGGACAGGGTGTCTATGAGCAGTTCTTC. This sequence encodes CASSGPGQGVYEQFF. This chain joins TRBV10-2 and TRBJ2-1, with 9 bases aligning to TRBD1. The ends lost 4 bases at V and 8 bases at J; junction bases unmatched: 9. The CDR3 extends over 15 amino acids. Per germline, CDR1 WSHSY and CDR2 SAAADI.